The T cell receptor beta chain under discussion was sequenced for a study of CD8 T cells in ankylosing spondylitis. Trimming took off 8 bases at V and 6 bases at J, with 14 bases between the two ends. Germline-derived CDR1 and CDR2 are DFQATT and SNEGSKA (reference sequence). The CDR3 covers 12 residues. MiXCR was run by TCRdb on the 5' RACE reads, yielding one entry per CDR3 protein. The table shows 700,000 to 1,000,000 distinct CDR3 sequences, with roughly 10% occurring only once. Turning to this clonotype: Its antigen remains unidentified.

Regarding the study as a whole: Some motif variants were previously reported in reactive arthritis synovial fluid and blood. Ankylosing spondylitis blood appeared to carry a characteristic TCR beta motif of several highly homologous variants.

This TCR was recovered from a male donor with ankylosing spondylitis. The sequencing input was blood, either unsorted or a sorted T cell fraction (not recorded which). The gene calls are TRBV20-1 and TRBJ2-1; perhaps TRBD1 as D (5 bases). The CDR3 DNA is TGCAGTTACGTTGGGGCGGTCAATGAGCAGTTCTTC. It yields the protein CSYVGAVNEQFF.